This T cell receptor beta chain originates from a study of regulatory T cells in long-lasting Graves disease. General study findings and limits: Persistent disease was characterized by preferential usage of TRBV28, TRBJ1-2 and TRBJ2-5.

Trimming stripped 0 bases from V and 1 base from J, with 16 bases between. The CDR3 is 17 residues long. The germline V gene has CDR1 DFQATT and CDR2 SNEGSKA (reference sequence). Note on this clonotype: The antigen remains undetermined.

HTBI primers from iRepertoire and Arm-PCR of CDR3 regions yielded the TCR beta libraries. Via MiXCR, TCRdb re-called the multiplex PCR reads, giving one row per CDR3 protein. The data contain 400,000 to 650,000 distinct CDR3 sequences, about 16% of them singletons. Time point noted: newly diagnosed GD, antithyroid drugs for less than 3 months. The TCR library was made from RNA that had been extracted from PBMCs in TRIzol. An endocrinology unit in Xi'an, China, supplied the patients. This sample also appeared in a second study, on T cells in Graves' hyperthyroidism and ophthalmopathy.

The chain joins TRBV20-1 to TRBJ2-1; TRBD1 or TRBD2 may be the D gene (6 bases each). Sequencing was performed on peripheral blood mononuclear cells (PBMCs), taken at new diagnosis, from a patient treated with antithyroid drugs. The receptor's source is a woman aged 40 to 65 with Graves disease. Here the CDR3 reads CSARDSGKGGSYNEQFF. CDR3 sequence (DNA): TGCAGTGCTAGAGACTCTGGGAAAGGGGGGTCCTACAATGAGCAGTTCTTC.